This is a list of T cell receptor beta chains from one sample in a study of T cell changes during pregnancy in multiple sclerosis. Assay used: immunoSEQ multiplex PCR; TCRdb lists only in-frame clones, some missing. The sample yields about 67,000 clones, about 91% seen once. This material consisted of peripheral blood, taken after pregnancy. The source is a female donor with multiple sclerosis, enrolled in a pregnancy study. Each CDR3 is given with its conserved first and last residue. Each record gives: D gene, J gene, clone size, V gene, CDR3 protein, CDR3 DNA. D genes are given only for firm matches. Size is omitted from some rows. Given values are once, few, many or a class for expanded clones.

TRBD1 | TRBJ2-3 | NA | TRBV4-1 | CASSPWTGANTDTQYF | TGCGCCAGCAGCCCGTGGACAGGGGCGAACACAGATACGCAGTATTTT
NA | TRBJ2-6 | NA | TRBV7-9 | CASSSFQGSGANVLTF | TGTGCCAGCAGCTCCTTCCAGGGCTCTGGGGCCAACGTCCTGACTTTC
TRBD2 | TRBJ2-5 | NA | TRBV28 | CASSPRLAGGETQYF | TGTGCCAGCAGTCCACGACTAGCGGGAGGAGAGACCCAGTACTTC
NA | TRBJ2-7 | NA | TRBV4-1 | CASSTHSTGLYGGSGYEQYF | TGCGCCAGCAGTACACATAGTACGGGACTCTACGGAGGGTCTGGCTACGAGCAGTACTTC
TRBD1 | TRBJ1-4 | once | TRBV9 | CASSAGDSNEKLFF | TGTGCCAGCAGCGCTGGGGACAGTAATGAAAAACTGTTTTTT
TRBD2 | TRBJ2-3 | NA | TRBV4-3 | CASSQAPDSGRVSGTDTQYF | TGCGCCAGCAGCCAAGCCCCGGATAGCGGGAGGGTTTCGGGCACAGATACGCAGTATTTT
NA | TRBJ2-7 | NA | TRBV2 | CASGRGQLNEQYF | TGTGCCAGCGGTAGAGGACAACTTAACGAGCAGTACTTC
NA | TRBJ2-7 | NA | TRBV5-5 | CASSLDGGEQYF | TGTGCCAGCAGCTTGGACGGGGGCGAGCAGTACTTC
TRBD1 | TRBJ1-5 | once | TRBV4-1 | CASSQDHGAGGQPQHF | TGCGCCAGCAGCCAAGATCACGGGGCAGGGGGTCAGCCCCAGCATTTT
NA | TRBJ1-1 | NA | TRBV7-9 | CASSPRRGANTEAFF | TGTGCCAGCAGCCCCCGGCGGGGGGCGAACACTGAAGCTTTCTTT
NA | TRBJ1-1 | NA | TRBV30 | CAWSRTGNTEAFF | TGTGCCTGGAGTCGGACTGGGAACACTGAAGCTTTCTTT
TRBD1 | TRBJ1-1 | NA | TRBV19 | CASSDRGSPSF | TGTGCCAGTAGTGACAGGGGGTCCCCATCCTTT
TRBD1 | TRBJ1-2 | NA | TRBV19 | CASTHRDRGYGYTF | TGTGCCAGTACACACCGGGACAGGGGATATGGCTACACCTTC
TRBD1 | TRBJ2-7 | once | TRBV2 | CASSLQGSDYEQYF | TGTGCCAGCAGTTTACAGGGGTCCGACTACGAGCAGTACTTC
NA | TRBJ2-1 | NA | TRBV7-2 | CASSLQGGDEQFF | TGTGCCAGCAGCTTACAGGGCGGCGATGAGCAGTTCTTC
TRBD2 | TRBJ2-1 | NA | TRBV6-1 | CASSEQASGSDEQFF | TGTGCCAGCAGTGAGCAGGCTAGCGGGAGCGATGAGCAGTTCTTC
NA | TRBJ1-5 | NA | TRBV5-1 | CASRFGVDNQPQHF | TGCGCCAGCAGGTTCGGGGTTGACAATCAGCCCCAGCATTTT
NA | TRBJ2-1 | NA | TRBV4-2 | CASSQAGLFNEQFF | TGTGCCAGCAGCCAAGCCGGACTCTTCAATGAGCAGTTCTTC
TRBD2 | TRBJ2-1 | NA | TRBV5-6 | CANSLIGRHGTSSSGEQFF | TGTGCCAACAGTTTGATAGGGCGACACGGGACTAGCTCAAGCGGTGAGCAGTTCTTC
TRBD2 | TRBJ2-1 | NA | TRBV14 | CASSQDLRLAGGDEQFF | TGTGCCAGCAGCCAAGATCTCCGACTAGCGGGAGGAGATGAGCAGTTCTTC
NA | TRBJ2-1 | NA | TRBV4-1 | CASSLRQDTGSYNEQFF | TGCGCCAGCAGCCTTCGACAGGACACTGGTAGCTACAATGAGCAGTTCTTC
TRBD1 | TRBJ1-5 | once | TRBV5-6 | CASSLRGHQPQHF | TGTGCCAGCAGCTTAAGGGGGCATCAGCCCCAGCATTTT
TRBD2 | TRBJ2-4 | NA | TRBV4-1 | CASSQERLAGQFGKNIQYF | TGCGCCAGCAGCCAAGAACGGCTAGCGGGACAGTTTGGTAAAAACATTCAGTACTTC